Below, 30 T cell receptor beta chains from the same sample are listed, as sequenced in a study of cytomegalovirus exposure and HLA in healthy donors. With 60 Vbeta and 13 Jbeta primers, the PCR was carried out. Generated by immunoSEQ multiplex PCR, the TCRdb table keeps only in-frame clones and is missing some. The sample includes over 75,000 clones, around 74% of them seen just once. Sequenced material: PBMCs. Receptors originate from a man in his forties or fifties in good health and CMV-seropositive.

CDR3: CATSRVRVGETQYF. DNA of the CDR3: TGTGCCACCAGCAGAGTCCGCGTGGGCGAGACCCAGTACTTC. J is TRBJ2-5 and V is TRBV15; D not certain. Germline lookup yields CDR1 LNHNV and CDR2 YYDKDF (reference sequence). CDR3 length: 14 amino acids. Trimming pared 1 base from V and 5 bases from J, leaving 11 bases between. Looking up the rest from reference TRBV15 and TRBJ2-5 gives the full variable domain: DAMVIQNPRYQVTQFGKPVTLSCSQTLNHNVMYWYQQKSSQAPKLLFHYYDKDFNNEADTPDNFQSRRPNTSFCFLDIRSPGLGDTAMYLCATSRVRVGETQYFGPGTRLLVL.

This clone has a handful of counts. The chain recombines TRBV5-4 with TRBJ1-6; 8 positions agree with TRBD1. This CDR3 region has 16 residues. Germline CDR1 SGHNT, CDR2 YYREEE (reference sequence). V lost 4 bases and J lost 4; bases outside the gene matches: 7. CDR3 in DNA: TGTGCCAGCAGCCTGGGACGGGACAGGTATAATTCACCCCTCCACTTT. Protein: CASSLGRDRYNSPLHF.

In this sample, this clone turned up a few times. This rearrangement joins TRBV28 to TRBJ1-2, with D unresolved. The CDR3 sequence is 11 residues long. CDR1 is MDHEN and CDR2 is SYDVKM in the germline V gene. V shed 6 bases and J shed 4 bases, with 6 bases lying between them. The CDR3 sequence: CASRNSYGYTF. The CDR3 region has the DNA TGTGCCAGCAGGAACAGCTATGGCTACACCTTC.

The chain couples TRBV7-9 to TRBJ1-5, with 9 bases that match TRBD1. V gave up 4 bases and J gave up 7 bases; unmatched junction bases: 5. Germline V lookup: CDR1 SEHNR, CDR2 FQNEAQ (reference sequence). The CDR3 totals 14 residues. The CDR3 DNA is TGTGCCAGCAGCTGGGACAGGGACAGCCAGCCCCAGCATTTT. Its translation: CASSWDRDSQPQHF.

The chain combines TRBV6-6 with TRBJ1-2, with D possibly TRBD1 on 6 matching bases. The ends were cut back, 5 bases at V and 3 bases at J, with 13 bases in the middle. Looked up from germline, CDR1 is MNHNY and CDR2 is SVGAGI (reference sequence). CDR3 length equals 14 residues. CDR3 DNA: TGTGCCAGCAGTAACCGGACAGTCTACTATGGCTACACCTTC. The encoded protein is CASSNRTVYYGYTF.

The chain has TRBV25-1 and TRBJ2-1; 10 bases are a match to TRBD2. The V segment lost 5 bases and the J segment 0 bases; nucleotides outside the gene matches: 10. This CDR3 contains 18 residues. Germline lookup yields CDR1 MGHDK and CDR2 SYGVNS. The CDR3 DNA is TGTGCCAGCAGTAAGCGGGCTAGCGGGGGCATCTCCTACAATGAGCAGTTCTTC. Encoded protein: CASSKRASGGISYNEQFF.

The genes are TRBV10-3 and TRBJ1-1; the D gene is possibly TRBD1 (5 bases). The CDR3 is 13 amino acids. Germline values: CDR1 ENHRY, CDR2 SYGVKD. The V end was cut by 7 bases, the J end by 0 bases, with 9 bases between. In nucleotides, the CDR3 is TGTGCCATCATGGCAGGGCTGAACACTGAAGCTTTCTTT. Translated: CAIMAGLNTEAFF.

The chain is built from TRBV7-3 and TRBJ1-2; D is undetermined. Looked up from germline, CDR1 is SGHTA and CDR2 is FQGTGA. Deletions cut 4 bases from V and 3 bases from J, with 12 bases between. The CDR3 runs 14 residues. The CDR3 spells CASSSGAEDYGYTF. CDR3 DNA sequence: TGTGCCAGCAGCTCCGGAGCCGAGGACTATGGCTACACCTTC.

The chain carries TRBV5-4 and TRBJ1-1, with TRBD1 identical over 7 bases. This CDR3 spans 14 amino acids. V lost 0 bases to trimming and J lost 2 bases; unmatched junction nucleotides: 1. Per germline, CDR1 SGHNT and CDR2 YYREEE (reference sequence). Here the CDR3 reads CASSLGGGNTEAFF. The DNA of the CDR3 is TGTGCCAGCAGCTTGGGAGGGGGCAACACTGAAGCTTTCTTT.

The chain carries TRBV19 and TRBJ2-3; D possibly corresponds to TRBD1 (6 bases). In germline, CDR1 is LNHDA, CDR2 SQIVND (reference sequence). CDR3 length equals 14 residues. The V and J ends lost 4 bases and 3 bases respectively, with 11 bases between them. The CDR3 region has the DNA TGTGCCAGTAGTACGCGAGGGGGTACAGATACGCAGTATTTT. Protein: CASSTRGGTDTQYF.

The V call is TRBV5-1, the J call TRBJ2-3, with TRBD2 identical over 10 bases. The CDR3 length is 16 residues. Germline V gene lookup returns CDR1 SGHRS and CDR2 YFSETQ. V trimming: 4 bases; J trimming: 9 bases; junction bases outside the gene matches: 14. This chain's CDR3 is CASSLDRSGGARTQYF. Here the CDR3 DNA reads TGCGCCAGCAGCCTTGATCGGAGCGGGGGGGCCCGGACGCAGTATTTT.

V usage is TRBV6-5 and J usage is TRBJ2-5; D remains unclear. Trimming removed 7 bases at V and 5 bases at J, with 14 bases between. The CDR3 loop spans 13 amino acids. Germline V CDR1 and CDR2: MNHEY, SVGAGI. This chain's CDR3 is CASTASGQETQYF. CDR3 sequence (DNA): TGTGCCAGCACCGCCTCGGGTCAGGAGACCCAGTACTTC.

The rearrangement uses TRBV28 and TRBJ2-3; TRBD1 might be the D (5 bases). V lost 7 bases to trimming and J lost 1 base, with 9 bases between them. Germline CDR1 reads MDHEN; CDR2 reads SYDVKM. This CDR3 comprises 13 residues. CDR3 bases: TGTGCCAGCAAGTGGGGCGGCACAGATACGCAGTATTTT. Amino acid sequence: CASKWGGTDTQYF.

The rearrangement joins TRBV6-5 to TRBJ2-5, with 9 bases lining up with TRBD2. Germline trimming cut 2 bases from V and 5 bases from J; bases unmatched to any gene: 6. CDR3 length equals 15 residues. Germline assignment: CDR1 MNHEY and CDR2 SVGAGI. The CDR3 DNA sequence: TGTGCCAGCAGTTACGTCGCGGGGGGGTGGGAGACCCAGTACTTC. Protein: CASSYVAGGWETQYF.

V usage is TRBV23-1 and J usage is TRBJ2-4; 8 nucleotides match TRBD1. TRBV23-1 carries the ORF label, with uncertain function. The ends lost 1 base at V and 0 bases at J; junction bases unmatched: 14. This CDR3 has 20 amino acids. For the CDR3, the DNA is TGCGCCAGCAGTCAATTCCTCGGACAGGGAAAGTCTTTAGCCAAAAACATTCAGTACTTC. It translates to CASSQFLGQGKSLAKNIQYF.

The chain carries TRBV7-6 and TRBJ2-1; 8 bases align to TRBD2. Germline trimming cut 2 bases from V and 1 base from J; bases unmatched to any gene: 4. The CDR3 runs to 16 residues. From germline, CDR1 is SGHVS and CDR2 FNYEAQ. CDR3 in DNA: TGTGCCAGCAGCTTAAACGGGGGGGGTTCCTACAATGAGCAGTTCTTC. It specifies CASSLNGGGSYNEQFF.

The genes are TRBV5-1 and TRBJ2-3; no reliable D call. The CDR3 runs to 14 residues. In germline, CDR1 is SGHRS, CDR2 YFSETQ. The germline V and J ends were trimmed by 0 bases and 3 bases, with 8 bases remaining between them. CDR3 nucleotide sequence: TGCGCCAGCAGCTTGGAGATAGTAACAGATACGCAGTATTTT. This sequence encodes CASSLEIVTDTQYF.

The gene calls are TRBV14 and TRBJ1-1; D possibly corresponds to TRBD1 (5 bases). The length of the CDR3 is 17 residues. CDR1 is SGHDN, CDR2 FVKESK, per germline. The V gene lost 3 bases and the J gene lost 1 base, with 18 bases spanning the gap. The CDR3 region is CASSQEFWGVANTEAFF. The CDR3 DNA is TGTGCCAGCAGCCAGGAATTTTGGGGGGTGGCGAACACTGAAGCTTTCTTT.

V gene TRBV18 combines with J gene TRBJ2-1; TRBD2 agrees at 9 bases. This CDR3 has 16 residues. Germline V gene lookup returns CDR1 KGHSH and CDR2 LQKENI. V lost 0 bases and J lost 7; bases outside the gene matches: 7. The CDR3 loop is CASSPPSAGGRNEQFF. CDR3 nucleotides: TGTGCCAGCTCACCACCGTCGGCGGGGGGGCGGAATGAGCAGTTCTTC.

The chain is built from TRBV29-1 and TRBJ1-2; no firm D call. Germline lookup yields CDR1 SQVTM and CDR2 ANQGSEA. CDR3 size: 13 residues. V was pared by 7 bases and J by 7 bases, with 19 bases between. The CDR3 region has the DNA TGCAGCGCCTCCGAGTTGGGGAGCTTTGGCTACACCTTC. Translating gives CSASELGSFGYTF.

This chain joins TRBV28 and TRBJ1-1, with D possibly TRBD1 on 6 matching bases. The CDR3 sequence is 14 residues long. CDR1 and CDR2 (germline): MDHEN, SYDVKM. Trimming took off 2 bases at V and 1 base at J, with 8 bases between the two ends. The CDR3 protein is CASSLATGNTEAFF. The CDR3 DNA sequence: TGTGCCAGCAGTTTAGCGACAGGGAACACTGAAGCTTTCTTT.

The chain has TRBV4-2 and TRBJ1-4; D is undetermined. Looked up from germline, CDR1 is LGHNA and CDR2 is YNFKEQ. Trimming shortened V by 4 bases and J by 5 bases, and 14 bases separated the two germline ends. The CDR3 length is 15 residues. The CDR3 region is CASSPPRGMNEKLFF. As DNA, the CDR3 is TGTGCCAGCAGCCCTCCCCGGGGAATGAATGAAAAACTGTTTTTT.

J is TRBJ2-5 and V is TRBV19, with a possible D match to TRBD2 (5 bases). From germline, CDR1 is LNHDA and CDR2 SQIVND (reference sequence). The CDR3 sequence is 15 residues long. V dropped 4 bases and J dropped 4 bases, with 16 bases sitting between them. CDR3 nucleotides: TGTGCCAGTAGTACCCCCTACGGGGTTGGAGAGACCCAGTACTTC. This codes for CASSTPYGVGETQYF.

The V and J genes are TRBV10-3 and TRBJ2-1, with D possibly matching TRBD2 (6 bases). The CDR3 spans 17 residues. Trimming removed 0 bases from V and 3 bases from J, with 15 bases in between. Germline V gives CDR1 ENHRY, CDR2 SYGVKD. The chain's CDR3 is CAISESGLALNYNEQFF. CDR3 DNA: TGTGCCATCAGTGAGTCGGGACTGGCTCTTAACTACAATGAGCAGTTCTTC.

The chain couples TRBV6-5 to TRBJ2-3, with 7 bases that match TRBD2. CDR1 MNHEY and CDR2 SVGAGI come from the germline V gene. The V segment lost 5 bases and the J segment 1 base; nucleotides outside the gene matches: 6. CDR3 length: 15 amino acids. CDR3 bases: TGTGCCAGCAGTCGGTCAGCGGGACGCACAGATACGCAGTATTTT. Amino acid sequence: CASSRSAGRTDTQYF.

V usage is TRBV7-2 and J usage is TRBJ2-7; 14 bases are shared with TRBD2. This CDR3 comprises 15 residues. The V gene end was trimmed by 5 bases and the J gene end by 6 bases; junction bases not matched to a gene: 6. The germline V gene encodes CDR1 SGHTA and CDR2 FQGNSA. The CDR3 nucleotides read TGTGCCAGCAGCCCGGGGACTAGCGGGAGAGGCGAGCAGTACTTC. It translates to CASSPGTSGRGEQYF.

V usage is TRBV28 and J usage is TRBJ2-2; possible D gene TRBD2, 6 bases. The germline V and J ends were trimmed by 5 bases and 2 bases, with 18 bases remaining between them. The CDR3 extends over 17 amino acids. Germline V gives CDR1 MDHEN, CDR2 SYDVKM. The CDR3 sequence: CASSPLALMSNTGELFF. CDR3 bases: TGTGCCAGCAGTCCCCTAGCGTTAATGTCTAACACCGGGGAGCTGTTTTTT.

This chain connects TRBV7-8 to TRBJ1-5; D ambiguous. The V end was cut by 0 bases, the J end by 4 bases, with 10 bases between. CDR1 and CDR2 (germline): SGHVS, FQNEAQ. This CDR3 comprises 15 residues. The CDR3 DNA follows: TGTGCCAGCAGCTTAGCGGAGTCGGTAAATCAGCCCCAGCATTTT. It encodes CASSLAESVNQPQHF.

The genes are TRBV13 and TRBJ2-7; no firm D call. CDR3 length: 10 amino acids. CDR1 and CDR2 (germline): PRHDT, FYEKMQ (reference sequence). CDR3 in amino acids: CVVGNYEQYF. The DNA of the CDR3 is TGTGTCGTGGGCAACTACGAGCAGTACTTC.

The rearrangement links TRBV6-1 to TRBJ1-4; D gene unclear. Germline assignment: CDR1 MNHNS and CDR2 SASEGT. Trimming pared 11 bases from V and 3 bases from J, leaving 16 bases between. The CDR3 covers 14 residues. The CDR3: CASGGPEANEKLFF. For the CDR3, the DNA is TGTGCCTCCGGAGGGCCGGAGGCTAATGAAAAACTGTTTTTT.